This T cell receptor beta chain was recovered during a study of shared clonotypes between healthy human individuals. Findings of the study overall: Memory subsets generally showed lower estimated richness than naive subsets. Compared with clonotypes that all four donors shared, non-shared clonotypes had lower generation probabilities.

J was trimmed by 5 bases and V by 6 bases; bases with no gene match: 9. CDR3 size: 15 residues. CDR1 is SGHTA, CDR2 FQGNSA, per germline. This clone was seen only once. Its cognate antigen is unknown. When replicate PCRs were run on sorted subsets, they used around 0.2 ug DNA, 28,000 or so T cell genomes. The assay was immunoSEQ multiplex PCR, and TCRdb's table has in-frame clones only and misses some. This repertoire shows millions of clones, roughly 94% found once; its top ten account for 0.1% to 0.15%. This receptor was identified in a man between 18 and 29 years old in good health. The specimen sequenced was naive CD4+ T cells sorted from blood. The subset is: CD45RA+ positively selected. The chain employs TRBV7-2 and TRBJ2-1; 8 bases agree with TRBD2. CDR3 residues: CASSPGPSGHNEQFF. CDR3 in DNA: TGTGCCAGCAGTCCCGGGCCTAGCGGGCACAATGAGCAGTTCTTC.